These 24 T cell receptor beta chains were sequenced from one sample in a study of cytomegalovirus exposure and HLA in healthy donors. Data came from immunoSEQ multiplex PCR; TCRdb stores just in-frame clones and leaves some out. The sample holds roughly 300,000 clones, about 90% seen once. Sequenced input: PBMCs. These TCRs come from a woman in her twenties or thirties in good health and CMV-seropositive.

This clone came up once. The chain recombines TRBV29-1 with TRBJ2-2; 7 bases agree with TRBD1. This CDR3 region has 14 residues. Germline V gene lookup returns CDR1 SQVTM and CDR2 ANQGSEA. The junction had 11 bases not matched to a gene; V was cut back by 7 bases and J by 6 bases. In DNA form, the CDR3 reads TGCAGCGCCCGGGACAGAGAACACTCCGGGGAGCTGTTTTTT. The encoded protein is CSARDREHSGELFF.

The gene calls are TRBV29-1 and TRBJ2-3, with 10 bases identical to TRBD2. Germline values: CDR1 SQVTM, CDR2 ANQGSEA. The ends lost 5 bases at V and 0 bases at J; junction bases unmatched: 5. The CDR3 runs to 15 residues. The CDR3 DNA is TGCAGCGTTAGCGGGGGGGCCGTTAGCACAGATACGCAGTATTTT. It is translated as CSVSGGAVSTDTQYF.

Only one count was recorded for this clone. The chain links TRBV9 to TRBJ2-3; D remains ambiguous. The germline CDR1 and CDR2 sequences are SGDLS and YYNGEE. There are 14 residues in the CDR3. V lost 0 bases to trimming and J lost 8 bases, with 13 bases between them. The CDR3 DNA follows: TGTGCCAGCAGCGTAGGTCCCCCCACGGGTACGCAGTATTTT. This codes for CASSVGPPTGTQYF.

The DNA for the CDR3 is TGTGCCAGCAGCCACGACGGTGACTATGGCTACACCTTC. It specifies CASSHDGDYGYTF. The chain employs TRBV7-6 and TRBJ1-2, with unresolved D. V was clipped by 5 bases and J by 3 bases, with 10 bases between them. From germline, CDR1 is SGHVS and CDR2 FNYEAQ. The CDR3 spans 13 residues.

V and J are TRBV7-8 and TRBJ2-7; D uncertain. Germline V gives CDR1 SGHVS, CDR2 FQNEAQ. The CDR3 consists of 16 residues. Trimming cost V 0 bases and J 2 bases, with 14 bases left between them. Here the CDR3 DNA reads TGTGCCAGCAGCTTAGCGTGGGCCGATTACCCCTACGAGCAGTACTTC. Encoded protein: CASSLAWADYPYEQYF.

CDR3 sequence (DNA): TGTGCCAGCAGCATCCCTAGCACAGATACGCAGTATTTT. Its protein is CASSIPSTDTQYF. V and J are TRBV7-2 and TRBJ2-3; no clear D gene. The V end was cut by 5 bases, the J end by 0 bases, with 6 bases between. CDR1 and CDR2 from the germline V gene are SGHTA and FQGNSA. The CDR3 spans 13 residues.

The DNA of the CDR3 is TGTGCCAGCAGCGTAGGACCCTTAGCGGGAGGGGGGACCCAGTACTTC. Its translation is CASSVGPLAGGGTQYF. The chain uses TRBV9 and TRBJ2-5; TRBD2 matches 11 bases. Germline V gene sequence: CDR1 SGDLS, CDR2 YYNGEE. The junction had 8 bases not matched to a gene; V was cut back by 0 bases and J by 7 bases. There are 16 residues in the CDR3.

V is TRBV6-5 and J is TRBJ2-2, with TRBD1 matching over 7 bases. CDR1 and CDR2 from the germline V gene are MNHEY and SVGAGI. With V trimmed by 5 bases and J by 6 bases, 6 bases remained unmatched. The CDR3 sequence is 14 residues long. CDR3 sequence reads: CASSKPQGAGELFF. DNA of the CDR3: TGTGCCAGCAGTAAACCCCAGGGGGCCGGGGAGCTGTTTTTT.

The chain couples TRBV18 to TRBJ2-2; D uncertain. CDR1 and CDR2 (germline): KGHSH, LQKENI. V lost 2 bases, J lost 0 bases, and 4 bases lay in between. The CDR3 spans 14 residues. Here the CDR3 DNA reads TGTGCCAGCTCACCAGGGACGAACACCGGGGAGCTGTTTTTT. Amino acid sequence: CASSPGTNTGELFF.

CDR3 region: CASSQPGGDGYTF. DNA of the CDR3: TGCGCCAGCAGCCAACCAGGGGGAGATGGCTACACCTTC. The gene calls are TRBV4-1 and TRBJ1-2; 7 nucleotides match TRBD1. The CDR3 contains 13 residues. The V and J ends lost 2 bases and 6 bases, in that order; junction bases with no gene match: 3. Germline V gene data show CDR1 as MGHRA and CDR2 as YSYEKL.

The V and J genes are TRBV19 and TRBJ2-1; D possibly corresponds to TRBD2 (6 bases). The germline V gene encodes CDR1 LNHDA and CDR2 SQIVND (reference sequence). With 2 bases removed from V and 3 bases from J, the gap between germline ends came to 11 bases. The CDR3 is made up of 15 amino acids. The CDR3 DNA follows: TGTGCCAGTAGTATACGGGGGATGGACTACAATGAGCAGTTCTTC. It codes for CASSIRGMDYNEQFF.

The chain uses TRBV11-2 and TRBJ2-7, with TRBD2 as a possible D gene (6 bases). The germline CDR1 and CDR2 sequences are SGHAT and FQNNGV. Between the trimmed V and J ends, which lost 1 base and 2 bases, there was a span of 9 bases. The CDR3 contains 14 residues. The CDR3 bases are TGTGCCAGCAGCTTAGGGGGGGAGGCCTACGAGCAGTACTTC. Translated: CASSLGGEAYEQYF.

The genes are TRBV28 and TRBJ1-1; 8 positions agree with TRBD1. Germline loops: CDR1 MDHEN, CDR2 SYDVKM. Trimming at V came to 5 bases and at J to 4 bases, leaving 9 bases not matched to a gene. The CDR3 consists of 15 residues. DNA of the CDR3: TGTGCCAGCAGTATGGCCGGAACAGGGGGCACTGAAGCTTTCTTT. It translates to CASSMAGTGGTEAFF.

The chain combines TRBV29-1 with TRBJ1-4; no definite D call. Per the germline V gene, CDR1 is SQVTM and CDR2 is ANQGSEA. The V gene lost 4 bases and the J gene lost 5 bases, with 11 bases spanning the gap. The CDR3 is made up of 13 amino acids. The CDR3 nucleotides are TGCAGCGTTGCAAGGAAGTTCAATGAAAAACTGTTTTTT. It specifies CSVARKFNEKLFF.

This clone was counted once. The chain has TRBV7-2 and TRBJ2-3; 9 bases are a match to TRBD2. CDR3 size: 16 residues. V was pared by 1 base and J by 8 bases, with 10 bases of the junction left unmatched. Germline CDR1 SGHTA, CDR2 FQGNSA. CDR3 in DNA: TGTGCCAGCAGCTTAGAGGTTAGCGGGGGTTCCTTTACGCAGTATTTT. It translates to CASSLEVSGGSFTQYF.

The genes are TRBV2 and TRBJ1-5; 11 nucleotides align to TRBD1. J was trimmed by 6 bases and V by 5 bases; bases with no gene match: 3. The CDR3 is 14 amino acids. Germline V gene data show CDR1 as SNHLY and CDR2 as FYNNEI. The CDR3 loop is CASSSGTGGQPQHF. CDR3 DNA: TGTGCCAGCAGTTCCGGGACAGGGGGTCAGCCCCAGCATTTT.

J is TRBJ1-2 and V is TRBV12-5; a possible D gene is TRBD1 (5 bases). V was shortened by 5 bases and J by 5 bases, with 12 bases between the two germline ends. Germline V gene lookup returns CDR1 LGHNT and CDR2 FRNRAP. The CDR3 is made up of 13 amino acids. The CDR3: CASGLGTAYGYTF. The CDR3 DNA sequence: TGTGCTAGTGGTCTTGGGACGGCTTATGGCTACACCTTC.

The chain couples TRBV29-1 to TRBJ1-5; 7 positions agree with TRBD1. With 5 bases clipped from V and 1 base from J, the junction kept 5 bases outside the gene matches. Germline CDR1 is SQVTM and CDR2 is ANQGSEA. The length of the CDR3 is 14 residues. The CDR3 protein is CSVSGTESNQPQHF. The CDR3 DNA is TGCAGCGTTTCCGGGACAGAGAGCAATCAGCCCCAGCATTTT.

This chain uses TRBV1 with TRBJ2-7; TRBD2 is taken as the D call from the table, unchecked against the DNA. TRBV1 is marked as a pseudogene. This CDR3 has 16 amino acids. The CDR3 coding sequence is TGCACCAGCAGCCAAGACACTAGCGGGAGCTCCTACGAGCAGTACTTC. This codes for CTSSQDTSGSSYEQYF.

This rearrangement joins TRBV19 to TRBJ1-2; 7 nucleotides align to TRBD1. This CDR3 is 14 amino acids long. Germline CDR1 is LNHDA and CDR2 is SQIVND (reference sequence). V was pared by 3 bases and J by 8 bases, with 9 bases of the junction left unmatched. The CDR3: CASSIRRTGGGYTF. As DNA, the CDR3 is TGTGCCAGTAGTATCCGCCGGACAGGTGGGGGCTACACCTTC.

The rearrangement links TRBV18 to TRBJ1-1; TRBD1 might be the D (5 bases). V was shortened by 2 bases and J by 1 base, with 14 bases between the two germline ends. The CDR3 loop spans 16 amino acids. CDR1 KGHSH and CDR2 LQKENI come from the germline V gene. The CDR3 is CASSPSVPGKNTEAFF. As DNA, the CDR3 is TGTGCCAGCTCACCAAGTGTACCAGGGAAGAACACTGAAGCTTTCTTT.

The DNA of the CDR3 is TGTGCCAGCAGCGTAGCCCCAGCGGGAGCAGAAGAGCAGTTCTTC. The encoded protein is CASSVAPAGAEEQFF. The gene calls are TRBV9 and TRBJ2-1; TRBD2 aligns across 8 bases. Germline CDR1 reads SGDLS; CDR2 reads YYNGEE. CDR3 length: 15 amino acids. V shed 0 bases and J 10 bases; nucleotides not matched to a gene: 9.

This chain connects TRBV28 to TRBJ1-2; the match to TRBD1 covers 8 bases. V trimming: 5 bases; J trimming: 3 bases; junction bases outside the gene matches: 5. The length of the CDR3 is 14 residues. From germline, CDR1 is MDHEN and CDR2 SYDVKM. For the CDR3, the DNA is TGTGCCAGCAGTCAGGGGACAGGCGACTATGGCTACACCTTC. It translates to CASSQGTGDYGYTF.

The V call is TRBV6-1, the J call TRBJ1-4; no reliable D call. Germline CDR1 MNHNS, CDR2 SASEGT. CDR3 length equals 11 residues. Trimming stripped 6 bases from V and 13 bases from J, with 12 bases between. The CDR3 region is CASRAGRGLFF. For the CDR3, the DNA is TGTGCCAGCAGAGCCGGGAGAGGACTGTTTTTT.